One sample yielded the 17 T cell receptor beta chains listed below, sequenced in a study of PD-L1 blockade in urothelial cancer. Assay: immunoSEQ multiplex PCR; the TCRdb copy retains only in-frame clones and omits some. The data hold 35,000 to 40,000 clones, with almost 85% observed a single time. Here the sequenced sample was PBMCs, taken around atezolizumab (anti-PD-L1) treatment. The receptor source for this set is a man aged 70 or older with urothelial cancer.

This clone occurred once. The V gene is TRBV15, the J gene TRBJ1-1, with D uncertain. Germline V gene data show CDR1 as LNHNV and CDR2 as YYDKDF (reference sequence). The CDR3 spans 12 residues. Trimming pared 8 bases from V and 1 base from J, leaving 8 bases between. The CDR3: CATQISNTEAFF. CDR3 DNA: TGTGCCACCCAGATCTCGAACACTGAAGCTTTCTTT.

The CDR3 loop reads CASSSKNTGTGGLNTEAFF. Written as DNA, the CDR3 is TGCGCCAGCAGCTCTAAAAATACCGGGACAGGGGGTTTGAACACTGAAGCTTTCTTT. The chain combines TRBV5-1 with TRBJ1-1, with TRBD1 matching over 11 bases. V lost 3 bases and J lost 0; bases outside the gene matches: 13. CDR1 is SGHRS and CDR2 is YFSETQ in the germline V gene. The CDR3 extends over 19 amino acids.

This clone was detected only a few times. The rearrangement joins TRBV21-1 to TRBJ1-1; no DNA check was done on the table's D call, TRBD1. TRBV21-1 is classified as a pseudogene. This CDR3 is 14 amino acids long. The CDR3 region is CASYRDRMNTEAFF. CDR3 nucleotides: TGTGCCAGCTACAGGGACAGAATGAACACTGAAGCTTTCTTT.

The chain uses TRBV29-1 and TRBJ2-5; 12 positions match TRBD1. The J segment lost 1 base and the V segment lost 6 bases, leaving 3 bases of the junction unmatched. The CDR3 has 14 amino acids. Germline V lookup: CDR1 SQVTM, CDR2 ANQGSEA. CDR3 residues: CSVRDRGPQETQYF. DNA of the CDR3: TGCAGCGTGCGGGACAGGGGGCCCCAAGAGACCCAGTACTTC.

The chain has TRBV7-2 and TRBJ1-1; a possible D gene is TRBD1 (5 bases). V was cut by 7 bases and J by 0 bases, with 18 bases left in between. The CDR3 totals 16 residues. Germline-derived CDR1 and CDR2 are SGHTA and FQGNSA. The CDR3 protein is CASKTTNSGVNTEAFF. Here the CDR3 DNA reads TGTGCCAGCAAAACTACTAACTCGGGGGTGAACACTGAAGCTTTCTTT. Full variable domain (remainder filled in from reference TRBV7-2 and TRBJ1-1): GAGVSQSPSNKVTEKGKDVELRCDPISGHTALYWYRQSLGQGLEFLIYFQGNSAPDKSGLPSDRFSAERTGGSVSTLTIQRTQQEDSAVYLCASKTTNSGVNTEAFFGQGTRLTVV.

The genes are TRBV4-2 and TRBJ1-3, with D maybe TRBD1 (6 bases). Germline CDR1 is LGHNA and CDR2 is YNFKEQ. The CDR3 runs to 17 residues. Trimming shortened V by 0 bases and J by 0 bases, and 12 bases separated the two germline ends. The CDR3 DNA sequence: TGTGCCAGCAGCCAAGATTTACAGGGACCCTCTGGAAACACCATATATTTT. The encoded protein is CASSQDLQGPSGNTIYF.

This chain connects TRBV7-3 to TRBJ1-3; D remains unclear. The CDR3 runs 15 residues. V was clipped by 5 bases and J by 3 bases, with 14 bases between them. CDR1 and CDR2 from the germline V gene are SGHTA and FQGTGA. CDR3 DNA sequence: TGTGCCAGCAGCATCGACGGAGTCGGTGGAAACACCATATATTTT. It specifies CASSIDGVGGNTIYF.

Only one count was recorded for this clone. J is TRBJ1-6 and V is TRBV7-2; a weak D match, TRBD1 (5 bases). The germline V and J ends were trimmed by 5 bases and 2 bases, with 13 bases remaining between them. The CDR3 is 16 residues long. Per the germline V gene, CDR1 is SGHTA and CDR2 is FQGNSA. CDR3 residues: CASSTQGSAYNSPLHF. The CDR3 nucleotides are TGTGCCAGCAGCACCCAGGGTTCCGCCTATAATTCACCCCTCCACTTT.

This sequence joins TRBV7-2 and TRBJ1-5; TRBD1 agrees at 7 bases. The CDR3 is 14 amino acids. CDR1 is SGHTA, CDR2 FQGNSA, per germline. Trimming cost V 5 bases and J 2 bases; bases outside gene matches: 3. DNA for the CDR3: TGTGCCAGCAGCGACGACAGGGGCAATCAGCCCCAGCATTTT. It translates to CASSDDRGNQPQHF.

This sequence joins TRBV5-1 and TRBJ2-1; 7 bases map to TRBD2. The length of the CDR3 is 14 residues. V lost 4 bases, J lost 6 bases, and 7 bases stayed unmatched. Germline CDR1 is SGHRS and CDR2 is YFSETQ. The CDR3 DNA reads TGCGCCAGCAGCCAGGGTACGGGAGGCAATGAGCAGTTCTTC. Encoded protein: CASSQGTGGNEQFF. Full variable domain (remainder filled in from reference TRBV5-1 and TRBJ2-1): KAGVTQTPRYLIKTRGQQVTLSCSPISGHRSVSWYQQTPGQGLQFLFEYFSETQRNKGNFPGRFSGRQFSNSRSEMNVSTLELGDSALYLCASSQGTGGNEQFFGPGTRLTVL.

The gene calls are TRBV4-1 and TRBJ1-5; 7 bases match TRBD1. This CDR3 has 15 residues. Germline-derived CDR1 and CDR2 are MGHRA and YSYEKL. J gave up 7 bases and V 1 base, and 7 bases lay outside the gene matches. This CDR3 is CASSQGQGGNQPQHF. For the CDR3, the DNA is TGCGCCAGCAGCCAAGGACAGGGTGGGAACCAGCCCCAGCATTTT.

This clone was detected a few times. The V and J genes are TRBV6-6 and TRBJ1-2, with 10 bases identical to TRBD1. Germline loops: CDR1 MNHNY, CDR2 SVGAGI (reference sequence). This CDR3 is built from 15 residues. With V trimmed by 7 bases and J by 2 bases, 7 bases remained unmatched. For the CDR3, the DNA is TGTGCCAGCACTCTACAGGGACAGGGGAACTATGGCTACACCTTC. Its protein product is CASTLQGQGNYGYTF.

The chain combines TRBV15 with TRBJ2-6; TRBD1 aligns across 7 bases. Germline assignment: CDR1 LNHNV and CDR2 YYDKDF (reference sequence). The V gene end was trimmed by 3 bases and the J gene end by 0 bases; junction bases not matched to a gene: 5. The length of the CDR3 is 17 residues. CDR3 loop: CATSSRDRYSGANVLTF. The CDR3 DNA sequence: TGTGCCACCAGCAGCCGGGACAGATACTCTGGGGCCAACGTCCTGACTTTC.

This clone was detected once. The rearrangement links TRBV7-8 to TRBJ1-5; TRBD1 matches 10 bases. The CDR3 loop spans 15 amino acids. CDR1 and CDR2 from the germline V gene are SGHVS and FQNEAQ. J gave up 6 bases and V 5 bases, and 7 bases lay outside the gene matches. This CDR3 reads CASSTGQGVGQPQHF. CDR3 nucleotide sequence: TGTGCCAGCAGCACAGGACAGGGGGTAGGTCAGCCCCAGCATTTT.

V and J are TRBV11-3 and TRBJ2-7; D gene ambiguous. V dropped 5 bases and J dropped 6 bases, with 20 bases sitting between them. Germline values: CDR1 SGHNT, CDR2 YENEEA. This CDR3 contains 15 residues. Here the CDR3 reads CASSPLGNTGGEQYF. For the CDR3, the DNA is TGTGCCAGCAGCCCCCTGGGTAACACCGGCGGCGAGCAGTACTTC.

V usage is TRBV20-1 and J usage is TRBJ1-1; TRBD1 might be the D (5 bases). The ends were cut back, 2 bases at V and 7 bases at J, with 8 bases in the middle. CDR3 size: 11 residues. The germline gives CDR1 DFQATT, CDR2 SNEGSKA (reference sequence). CDR3 DNA: TGCAGTGCTAGATGGCAGGGTGAAGCTTTCTTT. Residues: CSARWQGEAFF.

The chain combines TRBV18 with TRBJ2-5; the match to TRBD2 covers 10 bases. This CDR3 contains 15 residues. The ends lost 3 bases at V and 4 bases at J; junction bases unmatched: 5. Germline values: CDR1 KGHSH, CDR2 LQKENI. In nucleotides, the CDR3 is TGTGCCAGCTCACCCCTAGCGGGAGCGTCAGAGACCCAGTACTTC. Protein product: CASSPLAGASETQYF.